The present T cell receptor (beta chain) was sequenced within a study of T cells after yellow fever vaccination. As for the study in general: SMART-Seq v4 Ultra Low Input prepared the low-cell-number fractions. Study-wide findings and caveats: Once the booster was given, most primary-vaccination clones reappeared, at just over 95% for CD4 and roughly 90% for CD8.

This CDR3 is 14 amino acids long. Germline CDR1 is SGHAT and CDR2 is FQNNGV. Trimming pared 3 bases from V and 7 bases from J, leaving 12 bases between. Worth noting for this clonotype: What it binds is unknown.

Conversion of TCR transcripts into cDNA relied on 5'RACE template switching, which added a universal primer site and UMIs. MiXCR, applied by TCRdb to the 5' RACE reads, yields one record per CDR3 protein. The sample holds approximately 550,000 distinct CDR3 sequences, around 21% seen once. This specimen was PBMCs, taken 15 days after the yellow fever booster vaccination. The gene calls are TRBV11-2 and TRBJ1-4, with D perhaps TRBD1 (5 bases). This TCR derives from a man in his thirties or forties who received the YFV17D yellow fever vaccine. The CDR3 coding sequence is TGTGCCAGCAGCTTGGGGGGAATGGGTGAAAAACTGTTTTTT. The encoded protein is CASSLGGMGEKLFF.